The following is a TCR beta chain sequence with its context. The CDR3 sequence is 17 residues long. The germline V gene encodes CDR1 KGHSH and CDR2 LQKENI. V was trimmed by 0 bases and J by 5 bases, leaving 19 bases between them. The data originate from a study of blood T cell repertoires in COVID-19. Only in-frame clones appear in the TCRdb table, and some are missing; sequencing was by immunoSEQ multiplex PCR. The sample has fewer than 200,000 clones, roughly nine tenths seen once. This clonotype was obtained from a man in his 70s with active or convalescent COVID-19. The J gene is TRBJ1-2, the V gene TRBV18; tentatively, D is TRBD1 (6 bases). What was sequenced was peripheral blood. CDR3 protein: CASSPPVGRGFKYGYTF. The CDR3 region has the DNA TGTGCCAGCTCACCACCGGTAGGCAGGGGATTTAAGTATGGCTACACCTTC.